This T cell receptor beta chain appears in the sequencing data of a study of T cells in tuberculosis. The wider study: A South African cohort included IGRA-negative adolescents, latently infected IGRA-positive adolescents and adults with active tuberculosis. Broader study findings: Using the GMM-specific repertoire gave nearly 90% accuracy versus 60% to 70% with motifs. Active tuberculosis cases were adults; controls were adolescents.

With regard to this clone: Its antigen remains unknown.

Noted time point: new active TB diagnosis, blood taken before or within 7 days of starting treatment. HIV-seronegative South African adults aged 18 years or older had newly diagnosed active tuberculosis. The germline CDR1 and CDR2 sequences are MRHNA and SNTAGT. The CDR3 contains 13 residues. The V gene lost 6 bases and the J gene lost 5 bases, with 11 bases spanning the gap. Assay used: immunoSEQ multiplex PCR; TCRdb lists only in-frame clones, some missing. The sample holds tens of thousands of clones, about 91% seen once. The clonotype comes from an adult with tuberculosis. The sequencing used PBMCs, collected at tuberculosis diagnosis. J is TRBJ2-1 and V is TRBV6-4; a weak D match, TRBD2 (6 bases). As DNA, the CDR3 is TGTGCCAGCAGCGGGACTCAGAACAATGAGCAGTTCTTC. Protein product: CASSGTQNNEQFF.